This record concerns one T cell receptor (beta chain) sequence. Its target is not known. The data originate from a study of OX40 agonist ivuxolimab in advanced cancers. CDR1 is SGHTA, CDR2 FQGNSA, per germline. The CDR3 is 16 residues long. Losses at the gene ends were 4 bases for V and 9 bases for J; bases not matched to a gene: 13. Study-wide results and caveats: Dose levels from 0.1 to 3.0 mg/kg saw CD4+ and CD8+ blood T cells expand clonally by week 6.

Assay used: immunoSEQ multiplex PCR; TCRdb lists only in-frame clones, some missing. The table lists 80,000 or so clones, around 91% of them singletons. The sequencing used CD4+ or CD8+ T cells sorted from blood, collected in a trial of the OX40 agonist ivuxolimab. This sequence joins TRBV7-2 and TRBJ2-1; TRBD1 agrees at 9 bases. The sequence was collected from an adult with an advanced solid tumor such as melanoma, head and neck, liver or kidney cancer. The CDR3 DNA is TGTGCCAGCAGCTCCCAAGGGGGACAGGGATGGGGTGAGCAGTTCTTC. This gives the protein CASSSQGGQGWGEQFF.